This TCR beta chain came from a study of neurological immune-mediated disorders. This clonotype was seen ten or more times. Synthesis of cDNA was accomplished via 5'RACE employing 10-nucleotide random UMIs. TCRdb re-called the 5' RACE reads with MiXCR, one entry per CDR3 protein. The sample comprises tens of thousands of distinct CDR3 sequences, 9.5% to 13% of which are singletons, and about 9.6% rests with the top ten. Indicated time point: longitudinal time-point 1 (baseline). The TCR comes from a man aged 25-45 years in good health. The sample taken for sequencing was PBMCs.

The CDR3 is CATAKVSSYGYTF. CDR3 bases: TGTGCCACCGCTAAGGTGTCTTCTTATGGCTACACCTTC. This chain connects TRBV28 to TRBJ1-2; D is undetermined. The germline gives CDR1 MDHEN, CDR2 SYDVKM. V lost 10 bases to trimming and J lost 5 bases, with 17 bases between them. The CDR3 runs to 13 residues.